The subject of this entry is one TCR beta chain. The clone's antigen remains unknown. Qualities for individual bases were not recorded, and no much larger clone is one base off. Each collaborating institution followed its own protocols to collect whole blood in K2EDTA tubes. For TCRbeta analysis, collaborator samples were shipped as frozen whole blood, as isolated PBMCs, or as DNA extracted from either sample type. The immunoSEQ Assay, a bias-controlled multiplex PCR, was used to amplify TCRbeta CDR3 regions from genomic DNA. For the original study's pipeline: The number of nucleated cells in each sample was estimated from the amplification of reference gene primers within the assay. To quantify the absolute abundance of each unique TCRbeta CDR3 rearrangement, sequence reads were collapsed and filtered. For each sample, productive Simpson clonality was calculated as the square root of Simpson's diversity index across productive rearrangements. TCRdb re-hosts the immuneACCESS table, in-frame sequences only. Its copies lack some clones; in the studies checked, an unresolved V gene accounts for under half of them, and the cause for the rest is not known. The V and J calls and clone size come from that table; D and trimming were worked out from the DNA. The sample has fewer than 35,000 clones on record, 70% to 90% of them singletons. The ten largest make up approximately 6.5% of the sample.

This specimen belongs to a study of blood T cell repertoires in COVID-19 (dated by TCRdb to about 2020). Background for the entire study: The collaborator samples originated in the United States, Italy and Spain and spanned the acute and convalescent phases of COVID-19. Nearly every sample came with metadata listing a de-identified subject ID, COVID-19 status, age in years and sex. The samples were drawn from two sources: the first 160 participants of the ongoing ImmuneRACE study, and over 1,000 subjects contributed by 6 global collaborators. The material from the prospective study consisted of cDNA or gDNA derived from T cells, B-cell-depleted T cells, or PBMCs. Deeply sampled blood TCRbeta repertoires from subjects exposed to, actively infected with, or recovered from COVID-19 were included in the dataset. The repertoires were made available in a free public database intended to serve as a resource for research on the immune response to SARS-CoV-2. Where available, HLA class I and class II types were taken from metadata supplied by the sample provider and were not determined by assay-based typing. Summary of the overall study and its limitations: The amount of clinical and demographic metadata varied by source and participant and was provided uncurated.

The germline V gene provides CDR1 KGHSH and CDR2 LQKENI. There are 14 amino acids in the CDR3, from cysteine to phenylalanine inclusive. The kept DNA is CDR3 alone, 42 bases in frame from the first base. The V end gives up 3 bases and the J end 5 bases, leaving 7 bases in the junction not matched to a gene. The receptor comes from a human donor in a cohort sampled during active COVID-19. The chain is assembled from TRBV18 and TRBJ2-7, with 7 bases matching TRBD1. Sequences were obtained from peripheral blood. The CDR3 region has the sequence CASSPSRGIDEQYF. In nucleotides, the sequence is TGTGCCAGCTCACCTAGCAGGGGGATCGACGAGCAGTACTTC.